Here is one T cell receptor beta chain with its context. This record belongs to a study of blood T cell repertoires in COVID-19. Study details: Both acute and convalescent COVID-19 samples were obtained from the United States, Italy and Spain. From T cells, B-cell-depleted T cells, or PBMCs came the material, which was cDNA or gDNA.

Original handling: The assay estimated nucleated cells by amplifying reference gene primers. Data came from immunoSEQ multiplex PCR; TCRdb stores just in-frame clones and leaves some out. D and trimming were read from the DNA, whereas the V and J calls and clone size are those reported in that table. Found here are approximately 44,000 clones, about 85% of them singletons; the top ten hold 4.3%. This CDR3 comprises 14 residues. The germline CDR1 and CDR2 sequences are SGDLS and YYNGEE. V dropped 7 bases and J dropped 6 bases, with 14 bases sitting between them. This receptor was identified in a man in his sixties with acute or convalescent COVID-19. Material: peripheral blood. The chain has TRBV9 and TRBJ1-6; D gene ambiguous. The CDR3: CASATGLINSPLHF. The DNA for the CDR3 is TGTGCCAGCGCAACCGGACTGATTAATTCACCCCTCCACTTT.